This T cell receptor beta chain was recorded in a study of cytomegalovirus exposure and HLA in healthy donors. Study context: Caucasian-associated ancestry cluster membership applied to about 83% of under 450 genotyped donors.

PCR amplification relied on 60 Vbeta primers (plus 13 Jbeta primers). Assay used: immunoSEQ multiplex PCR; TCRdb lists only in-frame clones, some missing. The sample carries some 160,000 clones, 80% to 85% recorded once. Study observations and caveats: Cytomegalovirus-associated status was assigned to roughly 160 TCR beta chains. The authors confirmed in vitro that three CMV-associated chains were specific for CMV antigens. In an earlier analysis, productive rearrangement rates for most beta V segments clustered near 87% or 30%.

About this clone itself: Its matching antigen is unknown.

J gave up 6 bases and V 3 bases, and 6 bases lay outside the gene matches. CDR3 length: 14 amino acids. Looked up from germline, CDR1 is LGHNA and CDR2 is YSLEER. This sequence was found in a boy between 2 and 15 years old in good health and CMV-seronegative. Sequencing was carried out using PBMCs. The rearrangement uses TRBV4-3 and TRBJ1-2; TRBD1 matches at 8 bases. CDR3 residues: CASSQTGQGDGYTF. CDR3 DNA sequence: TGCGCCAGCAGCCAGACCGGACAGGGAGATGGCTACACCTTC.